These 28 T cell receptor beta chains share one sample of origin, sequenced in a study of spatial heterogeneity in lung cancer (dated by TCRdb to about 2019). The protocol used for the library was 5' RACE. Sequencing instrument: NextSeq 500. TCRdb reprocessed the public reads (quality trimming at Q25 with fastp, clone calling with MiXCR) and kept in-frame beta chains. When rows share a CDR3 protein, they turn into one entry using the most common DNA and genes. The sample profile shows under 150,000 distinct CDR3 sequences; approximately 11% of them were found once. Approximately 24% of the sample goes to the ten largest clones. The sample's time point label is to be understood as: blood at routine non-recurrence follow-up after resection. Source: PBMCs, taken at follow-up. These receptor sequences come from a female donor with early-stage non-small cell lung cancer.

This clonotype occurred many times. The chain has TRBV3-1 and TRBJ2-2; D gene unclear. The germline V gene encodes CDR1 LGHDT and CDR2 YNNKEL (reference sequence). Trimming took 4 bases from V and 2 from J, leaving 2 bases between them. The CDR3 length is 12 residues. CDR3 sequence (DNA): TGTGCCAGCAGCCTTAACACCGGGGAGCTGTTTTTT. It is translated as CASSLNTGELFF.

This clonotype was counted only a few times. CDR3 DNA sequence: TGTGCCAGTAGACCCCGGCCGGGAGCTAGCACAGATACGCAGTATTTT. Amino acid sequence: CASRPRPGASTDTQYF. The J gene is TRBJ2-3, the V gene TRBV19; the D gene is possibly TRBD2 (6 bases). Trimming shortened V by 6 bases and J by 0 bases, and 16 bases separated the two germline ends. The CDR3 covers 16 residues. CDR1 is LNHDA, CDR2 SQIVND, per germline (reference sequence).

This clonotype was seen a few times. J is TRBJ1-1 and V is TRBV7-9; D unclear. This CDR3 comprises 15 residues. Germline-derived CDR1 and CDR2 are SEHNR and FQNEAQ (reference sequence). V was cut by 5 bases and J by 3 bases, with 16 bases left in between. The CDR3 DNA reads TGTGCCAGCAGCCTTTCGGGAGCTAGGGACACTGAAGCTTTCTTT. Its protein product is CASSLSGARDTEAFF. The variable domain in full, with the rest retrieved from reference TRBV7-9 and TRBJ1-1, is DTGVSQNPRHKITKRGQNVTFRCDPISEHNRLYWYRQTLGQGPEFLTYFQNEAQLEKSRLLSDRFSAERPKGSFSTLEIQRTEQGDSAMYLCASSLSGARDTEAFFGQGTRLTVV.

This clonotype was detected many times. The genes are TRBV9 and TRBJ2-2; D might be TRBD2 (6 bases). Trimming removed 0 bases from V and 3 bases from J, with 9 bases in between. The CDR3 sequence is 15 residues long. In germline, CDR1 is SGDLS, CDR2 YYNGEE. In DNA form, the CDR3 reads TGTGCCAGCAGCGTAGTCGGGACTCACACCGGGGAGCTGTTTTTT. Protein product: CASSVVGTHTGELFF.

In the case of this clonotype: A much larger clone lies one base from this, so it may be a read error. The V call is TRBV18, the J call TRBJ2-5; D unclear. CDR1 and CDR2 from the germline V gene are KGHSH and LQKENI. The CDR3 loop spans 15 amino acids. The CDR3 sequence: CASSPPQRYQETKYF. For the CDR3, the DNA is TGTGCCAGCTCACCACCGCAGCGCTACCAAGAGACCAAGTACTTC. Based on the CDR3 plus reference TRBV18 and TRBJ2-5, the full variable domain is NAGVMQNPRHLVRRRGQEARLRCSPMKGHSHVYWYRQLPEEGLKFMVYLQKENIIDESGMPKERFSAEFPKEGPSILRIQQVVRGDSAAYFCASSPPQRYQETKYFGPGTRLLVL.

This clonotype was seen repeatedly, ten times or more. The chain couples TRBV28 to TRBJ2-2; 9 bases map to TRBD1. The CDR3 has 14 residues. Per germline, CDR1 MDHEN and CDR2 SYDVKM. Trimming cost V 9 bases and J 5 bases; bases outside gene matches: 7. The CDR3 DNA sequence: TGTGCCAGTAGACAGGGGGTGAAGACCGGGGAGCTGTTTTTT. Translating gives CASRQGVKTGELFF.

The rearrangement links TRBV28 to TRBJ2-5, with a tentative D call TRBD2 (6 bases). Per the germline V gene, CDR1 is MDHEN and CDR2 is SYDVKM. The CDR3 is 15 residues long. The ends were cut back, 5 bases at V and 2 bases at J, with 15 bases in the middle. The CDR3 region has the DNA TGTGCCAGCAGTGTTGGCAGGACTAAACAAGAGACCCAGTACTTC. Amino acids: CASSVGRTKQETQYF.

V usage is TRBV27 and J usage is TRBJ1-5; 7 bases are shared with TRBD1. Germline-derived CDR1 and CDR2 are MNHEY and SMNVEV (reference sequence). With 6 bases clipped from V and 5 bases from J, the junction kept 7 bases outside the gene matches. This CDR3 is 14 amino acids long. The CDR3 reads CASRKQGRDQPQHF. CDR3 coding DNA: TGTGCCAGCAGGAAACAGGGGAGGGATCAGCCCCAGCATTTT.

The sample holds many counts of this clonotype. The V and J genes are TRBV24-1 and TRBJ2-1, with D possibly being TRBD1 (5 bases). V was cut by 9 bases and J by 4 bases, with 9 bases left in between. Germline V gives CDR1 KGHDR, CDR2 SFDVKD. This CDR3 spans 12 amino acids. CDR3 bases: TGTGCCACCGAAGGGGATTACAATGAGCAGTTCTTC. Translating gives CATEGDYNEQFF.

This clonotype appeared a few times. This sequence joins TRBV11-2 and TRBJ2-7; a possible D gene is TRBD1 (5 bases). Germline loops: CDR1 SGHAT, CDR2 FQNNGV. CDR3 length: 13 amino acids. V dropped 2 bases and J dropped 5 bases, with 10 bases sitting between them. CDR3 protein: CASSLPGLDEQYF. The CDR3 nucleotides are TGTGCCAGCAGCTTACCAGGGTTGGACGAGCAGTACTTC.

The chain recombines TRBV24-1 with TRBJ2-1; 8 bases agree with TRBD1. Germline V gene lookup returns CDR1 KGHDR and CDR2 SFDVKD. The V segment lost 3 bases and the J segment 4 bases; nucleotides outside the gene matches: 4. The CDR3 has 15 residues. The DNA of the CDR3 is TGTGCCACCAGTGATCTCCAGGGGGCGTACAATGAGCAGTTCTTC. Amino acid sequence: CATSDLQGAYNEQFF.

This chain connects TRBV7-9 to TRBJ2-7; 7 nucleotides align to TRBD1. The CDR3 runs 17 residues. With V trimmed by 5 bases and J by 0 bases, 13 bases remained unmatched. In germline, CDR1 is SEHNR, CDR2 FQNEAQ (reference sequence). Here the CDR3 DNA reads TGTGCCAGCAGCGGACTTACAGGGGATGGAAGCTCCTACGAGCAGTACTTC. This translates into CASSGLTGDGSSYEQYF.

The CDR3 loop is CASSLTGRLNTEAFF. In DNA form, the CDR3 reads TGTGCCAGCAGCTTGACGGGACGGTTGAACACTGAAGCTTTCTTT. The chain uses TRBV7-3 and TRBJ1-1; perhaps TRBD1 as D (5 bases). The CDR3 totals 15 residues. The V gene's germline CDR1 is SGHTA and CDR2 FQGTGA. Trimming removed 3 bases from V and 0 bases from J, with 11 bases in between. The full variable domain, rest sourced from reference TRBV7-3 and TRBJ1-1, is GAGVSQTPSNKVTEKGKYVELRCDPISGHTALYWYRQSLGQGPEFLIYFQGTGAADDSGLPNDRFFAVRPEGSVSTLKIQRTERGDSAVYLCASSLTGRLNTEAFFGQGTRLTVV.

This clonotype has more than one count but fewer than ten. This sequence joins TRBV10-3 and TRBJ2-3, with TRBD2 identical over 8 bases. Trimming removed 8 bases from V and 4 bases from J; junction bases left unmatched: 5. The germline CDR1 and CDR2 sequences are ENHRY and SYGVKD. This CDR3 is 13 amino acids long. In DNA form, the CDR3 reads TGTGCCATCCAGCGGGAGCCCGCAGATACGCAGTATTTT. The encoded protein is CAIQREPADTQYF.

This clonotype was seen only a few times. V usage is TRBV7-9 and J usage is TRBJ1-2; D remains unclear. V lost 1 base to trimming and J lost 4 bases, with 7 bases between them. This CDR3 spans 13 amino acids. Germline V lookup: CDR1 SEHNR, CDR2 FQNEAQ (reference sequence). CDR3 sequence (DNA): TGTGCCAGCAGCTTAGACAGAACCTATGGCTACACCTTC. It specifies CASSLDRTYGYTF.

This clonotype was picked up many times. The V call is TRBV15, the J call TRBJ1-6, with TRBD1 as a possible D gene (5 bases). Germline CDR1 and CDR2: LNHNV and YYDKDF (reference sequence). CDR3 length: 16 amino acids. The V end was cut by 0 bases, the J end by 7 bases, with 13 bases between. The CDR3 reads CATSRDGQGRNSPLHF. The DNA for the CDR3 is TGTGCCACCAGCAGAGACGGGCAGGGCCGGAATTCACCCCTCCACTTT. The variable domain in full, with the rest retrieved from reference TRBV15 and TRBJ1-6, is DAMVIQNPRYQVTQFGKPVTLSCSQTLNHNVMYWYQQKSSQAPKLLFHYYDKDFNNEADTPDNFQSRRPNTSFCFLDIRSPGLGDTAMYLCATSRDGQGRNSPLHFGNGTRLTVT.

The V call is TRBV9, the J call TRBJ1-1, with 7 bases fitting TRBD1. Germline-derived CDR1 and CDR2 are SGDLS and YYNGEE. The V gene end was trimmed by 4 bases and the J gene end by 8 bases; junction bases not matched to a gene: 5. The CDR3 is made up of 12 amino acids. The CDR3 spells CASSHRDREAFF. CDR3 in DNA: TGTGCCAGCAGCCACCGGGACAGAGAAGCTTTCTTT.

This clonotype showed up just a few times. Written as DNA, the CDR3 is TGTGCCAGCAGTGAAGCAGCAGTCTACTCTGGAAACACCATATATTTT. Protein product: CASSEAAVYSGNTIYF. The chain recombines TRBV6-1 with TRBJ1-3; no clear D. This CDR3 is built from 16 residues. CDR1 is MNHNS and CDR2 is SASEGT in the germline V gene. V lost 0 bases, J lost 0 bases, and 9 bases lay in between.

The V call is TRBV5-1, the J call TRBJ2-3; no firm D call. The V end lost 3 bases, the J end lost 6 bases, and 14 bases lay between the germline ends. CDR1 is SGHRS and CDR2 is YFSETQ in the germline V gene. This CDR3 comprises 14 residues. Here the CDR3 DNA reads TGCGCCAGCAGCTCTGCATCAGGCGCCGATACGCAGTATTTT. Its translation is CASSSASGADTQYF.

Only a few counts were recorded for this clonotype. This rearrangement joins TRBV23-1 to TRBJ2-7; 10 nucleotides line up with TRBD1. TRBV23-1 is assigned to the ORF class and has an uncertain function. V gave up 4 bases and J gave up 6 bases; unmatched junction bases: 15. The CDR3 spans 17 residues. The CDR3 sequence: CASSLRVKGTGVAEQYV. The DNA for the CDR3 is TGCGCCAGCAGTCTAAGAGTTAAGGGGACAGGGGTAGCCGAGCAGTACGTC.

The V and J genes are TRBV5-1 and TRBJ2-1; 7 bases are a match to TRBD2. Germline CDR1 and CDR2: SGHRS and YFSETQ. The CDR3 totals 15 residues. J lost 9 bases, V lost 3 bases, and 12 bases had no gene match. The CDR3 region is CASSSLGGRLGEQFF. CDR3 nucleotides: TGCGCCAGCAGCTCTTTGGGCGGGAGACTGGGTGAGCAGTTCTTC.

This clonotype was counted a few times. The rearrangement uses TRBV9 and TRBJ1-2, with D uncertain. CDR3 length equals 13 residues. V was shortened by 3 bases and J by 2 bases, with 8 bases between the two germline ends. Per the germline V gene, CDR1 is SGDLS and CDR2 is YYNGEE. The CDR3 spells CASSEDLNYGYTF. The CDR3 nucleotides are TGTGCCAGCAGCGAGGACTTAAACTATGGCTACACCTTC.

The table lists this clonotype with a few counts. The chain couples TRBV5-4 to TRBJ2-7, with TRBD1 matching 7 bases. Germline V lookup: CDR1 SGHNT, CDR2 YYREEE (reference sequence). Unmatched junction bases numbered 2, after V lost 2 bases and J lost 0 bases. This CDR3 is 14 amino acids long. The CDR3 coding sequence is TGTGCCAGCAGCTTTGGGACAGCCTCCTACGAGCAGTACTTC. This gives the protein CASSFGTASYEQYF.

The chain recombines TRBV18 with TRBJ1-3, with a possible D match to TRBD1 (5 bases). CDR3 size: 21 residues. Germline values: CDR1 KGHSH, CDR2 LQKENI. Trimming cost V 2 bases and J 0 bases, with 26 bases left between them. This CDR3 is CASSPRVVRGGTKDSGNTIYF. CDR3 in DNA: TGTGCCAGCTCACCAAGGGTCGTAAGGGGAGGCACGAAAGACTCTGGAAACACCATATATTTT.

This clonotype was detected many times. The chain uses TRBV11-1 and TRBJ2-2; D possibly corresponds to TRBD1 (5 bases). The V end lost 3 bases, the J end lost 1 base, and 9 bases lay between the germline ends. This CDR3 region has 15 residues. Germline CDR1 and CDR2: SGHAT and FQDESV (reference sequence). CDR3 nucleotide sequence: TGTGCCAGCAGCTTGGGTCAGGGGAACACCGGGGAGCTGTTTTTT. Its translation is CASSLGQGNTGELFF. The full variable domain, completed using reference TRBV11-1 and TRBJ2-2, is EAEVAQSPRYKITEKSQAVAFWCDPISGHATLYWYRQILGQGPELLVQFQDESVVDDSQLPKDRFSAERLKGVDSTLKIQPAELGDSAMYLCASSLGQGNTGELFFGEGSRLTVL.

The V gene is TRBV29-1, the J gene TRBJ1-1; no clear D gene. CDR3 length: 13 amino acids. Germline loops: CDR1 SQVTM, CDR2 ANQGSEA. V was trimmed by 7 bases and J by 0 bases, leaving 12 bases between them. The DNA of the CDR3 is TGCAGCGCTGGCAAACAACTGAACACTGAAGCTTTCTTT. It codes for CSAGKQLNTEAFF.

The genes are TRBV6-6 and TRBJ2-1, with D unclear. CDR1 MNHNY and CDR2 SVGAGI come from the germline V gene (reference sequence). V dropped 2 bases and J dropped 5 bases, with 4 bases sitting between them. The CDR3 runs to 12 residues. In DNA form, the CDR3 reads TGTGCCAGCAGTTACAACGACAATGAGCAGTTCTTC. Its translation is CASSYNDNEQFF.

This clonotype was detected a few times. The gene calls are TRBV29-1 and TRBJ2-7; TRBD1 matches 12 bases. Trimming at V came to 6 bases and at J to 6 bases, leaving 9 bases not matched to a gene. In germline, CDR1 is SQVTM, CDR2 ANQGSEA. CDR3 length equals 14 residues. CDR3 in DNA: TGCAGCGTCATTACCGGGACAGGGGGCATCGAGCAGTACTTC. It specifies CSVITGTGGIEQYF.